A selection of T cell receptor beta chains follows, all from one sample in a study of T cell repertoires in cytomegalovirus infection. Each CDR3 protein gets one entry after TCRdb re-called the reads with MiXCR. The data contain some 680,000 distinct CDR3 sequences, roughly 36% of them seen just once; the ten biggest clones take up under 3%. The material sequenced was PBMCs. These receptors were taken from a human donor in good health (CMV status not recorded). Some clones in this sample may be carry-over from other donors' samples. Both conserved end residues are part of each CDR3.

j_call	v_call	cdr3_aa
TRBJ2-2	TRBV7-8	CASSLVWGSGTGELFF
TRBJ1-1	TRBV11-1	CASSLVIGARDRNTAAFF
TRBJ2-7	TRBV7-2	CASSSSGGPGEQYF
TRBJ2-5	TRBV6-5	CASSYRWDASQETQYF
TRBJ2-1	TRBV20-1	CSATGLAGALGNEQFF
TRBJ1-5	TRBV6-2/TRBV6-3	CASSWWRNQPQHF
TRBJ2-7	TRBV6-1	CASSAVYEQYF
TRBJ1-6	TRBV28	CASSQGTENSPLHF
TRBJ2-7	TRBV20-1	CSASKLGGTQAEQYF
TRBJ2-7	TRBV27	CASSLSKTTDYEQYF
TRBJ2-3	TRBV7-3	CASGSGGADTQYF
TRBJ2-2	TRBV28	CASGTASGGANTGELFF
TRBJ2-3	TRBV4-1	CASRFGTSGLPDTQYF
TRBJ1-5	TRBV24-1	CATSDIGLPPNQPQHF
TRBJ1-4	TRBV5-1	CASRGADEKLFF
TRBJ1-3	TRBV7-2	CASSKTVTGNTIYF
TRBJ2-7	TRBV7-2	CASSILAGDEQYF
TRBJ1-6	TRBV6-6	CASSLTANSYNSPLHF
TRBJ2-4	TRBV5-1	CASSLEGAAQNIQYF
TRBJ2-3	TRBV20-1	CSARDSRGSSDTQYF
TRBJ2-3	TRBV28	CASSFPSTGTGASSTDTQYF
TRBJ1-1	TRBV29-1	CSGSHGQGVAEAFF
TRBJ1-4	TRBV4-1	CASSQAWGPTGEKLFF
TRBJ2-2	TRBV6-6	CASHGTGGRAGELFF
TRBJ1-4	TRBV12-3/TRBV12-4	CASSPTGVGEKLFF
TRBJ1-6	TRBV12-3/TRBV12-4	CASRTTGGENSPLHF
TRBJ2-7	TRBV19	CASSQQGGGSGEQYF
TRBJ2-7	TRBV29-1	CSVERGPYEQYF
TRBJ2-1	TRBV20-1	CSASRGPSSYNEQFF